Below are 5 T cell receptor beta chains sequenced from a single sample in a study of cytomegalovirus exposure and HLA in healthy donors. PCR primers comprised 60 Vbeta and 13 Jbeta primers. Data came from immunoSEQ multiplex PCR; TCRdb stores just in-frame clones and leaves some out. The sample holds 150,000 to 250,000 clones, under 90% seen once. The sample comprised PBMCs. The receptors stem from a boy between 2 and 10 years old in good health and CMV-seronegative.

This clone has just a few counts. The chain uses TRBV29-1 and TRBJ2-2, with D possibly being TRBD1 (5 bases). The length of the CDR3 is 15 residues. CDR1 SQVTM and CDR2 ANQGSEA come from the germline V gene. Trimming took off 1 base at V and 0 bases at J, with 9 bases between the two ends. As DNA, the CDR3 is TGCAGCGTTGAAGCAGGGTTCCCGAACACCGGGGAGCTGTTTTTT. Encoded protein: CSVEAGFPNTGELFF.

The rearrangement uses TRBV7-3 and TRBJ1-6, with D unclear. Germline CDR1 SGHTA, CDR2 FQGTGA. The CDR3 totals 14 residues. With 5 bases removed from V and 0 bases from J, the gap between germline ends came to 5 bases. Written as DNA, the CDR3 is TGTGCCAGCAGCCGGAGCTCCTATAATTCACCCCTCCACTTT. This codes for CASSRSSYNSPLHF.

The chain is built from TRBV6-5 and TRBJ2-5, with D perhaps matching TRBD2 (5 bases). Germline V lookup: CDR1 MNHEY, CDR2 SVGAGI. V gave up 0 bases and J gave up 3 bases, with 11 bases separating them. The CDR3 length is 15 residues. This CDR3 reads CASSYSVLVKETQYF. The CDR3 DNA sequence: TGTGCCAGCAGTTACTCGGTACTAGTCAAAGAGACCCAGTACTTC.

The chain uses TRBV19 and TRBJ2-2, with TRBD2 matching over 15 bases. J gave up 1 base and V 8 bases, and 2 bases lay outside the gene matches. The CDR3 is 16 residues long. CDR1 LNHDA and CDR2 SQIVND come from the germline V gene (reference sequence). CDR3 loop: CASGLAGGWNTGELFF. The CDR3 region has the DNA TGTGCCAGTGGACTAGCGGGGGGGTGGAACACCGGGGAGCTGTTTTTT.

The V and J genes are TRBV21-1 and TRBJ2-7; no DNA check was done on the table's D call, TRBD2. TRBV21-1 corresponds to a pseudogene. CDR3 size: 14 residues. CDR3 loop: CASSKVRGTYEQYF. CDR3 bases: TGTGCCAGCAGCAAAGTCCGGGGGACCTACGAGCAGTACTTC.